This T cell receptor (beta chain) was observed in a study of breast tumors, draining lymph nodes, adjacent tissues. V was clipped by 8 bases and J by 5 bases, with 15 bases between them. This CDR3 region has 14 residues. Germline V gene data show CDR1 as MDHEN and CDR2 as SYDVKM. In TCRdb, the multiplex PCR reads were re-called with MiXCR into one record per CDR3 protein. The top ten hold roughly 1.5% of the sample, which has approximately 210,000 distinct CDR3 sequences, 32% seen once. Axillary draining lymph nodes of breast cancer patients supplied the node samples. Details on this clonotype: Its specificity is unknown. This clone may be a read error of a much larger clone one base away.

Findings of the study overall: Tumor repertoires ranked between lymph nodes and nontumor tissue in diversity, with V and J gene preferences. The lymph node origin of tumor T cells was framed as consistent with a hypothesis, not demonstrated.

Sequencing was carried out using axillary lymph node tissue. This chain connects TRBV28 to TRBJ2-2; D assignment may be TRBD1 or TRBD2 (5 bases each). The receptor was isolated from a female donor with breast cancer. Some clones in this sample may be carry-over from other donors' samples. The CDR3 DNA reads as TGTGCCAGCCGCCCCCAGAGGGGAACCGGGGAGCTGTTTTTT. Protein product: CASRPQRGTGELFF.